The T cell receptor beta chain under discussion was sequenced for a study of vaccination and CD4 T cells after COVID-19. Note on this clonotype: Its antigen is not identified.

An Oncomine TCR Beta short-read assay was used to sequence the DNA from cultured CD4+ T cells. From CD4+ T cells that had been cultured, genomic DNA was extracted. MiXCR was run by TCRdb on the PCR reads, yielding one entry per CDR3 protein. The table lists about 20,000 distinct CDR3 sequences, roughly 73% of them singletons. V was pared by 6 bases and J by 2 bases, with 13 bases between. The CDR3 totals 13 residues. Germline values: CDR1 DFQATT, CDR2 SNEGSKA (reference sequence). As to treatment: roughly 10-day PBMC culture with coronavirus spike peptide pools or control peptides (ViraFEST assay). The TCR was taken from a human donor who received a COVID-19 vaccine. The source material was CD4+ T cells from blood, cultured in vitro, sampled after SARS-CoV-2 vaccination. V and J are TRBV20-1 and TRBJ1-1, with a tentative D call TRBD1 (5 bases). The CDR3 is CSAADGDNTEAFF. CDR3 bases: TGCAGTGCCGCTGATGGGGACAACACTGAAGCTTTCTTT.